This TCR beta chain was recorded in a study of shared clonotypes between healthy human individuals. Sequencing used immunoSEQ multiplex PCR; TCRdb keeps in-frame clones, though not all of them. Of roughly 2,000,000 clones in the sample, over 85% are singletons; the top ten hold 1.5% to 2%. In the naive CD8 group, cells lacked CD45RO and were positively selected for CCR7, so terminally differentiated effector memory CD45RA+ cells were left out. Comments on this clone: The antigen remains unidentified.

Whole-study findings and limits: Sampling covered nothing but blood. Tissue TCR repertoires likely differ from those found in blood.

The receptor comes from a man aged 18-30 years in good health. Some clones in this sample may be carry-over from other donors' samples. Material for sequencing was naive CD8+ T cells from PBMCs.

The CDR3 sequence: CASSKNWGEQFF. Written as DNA, the CDR3 is TGTGCCAGCAGCAAGAACTGGGGTGAGCAGTTCTTC. The chain is built from TRBV9 and TRBJ2-1, with D unresolved. The V gene lost 4 bases and the J gene lost 9 bases, with 11 bases spanning the gap. Germline V gene sequence: CDR1 SGDLS, CDR2 YYNGEE. The CDR3 is made up of 12 amino acids.